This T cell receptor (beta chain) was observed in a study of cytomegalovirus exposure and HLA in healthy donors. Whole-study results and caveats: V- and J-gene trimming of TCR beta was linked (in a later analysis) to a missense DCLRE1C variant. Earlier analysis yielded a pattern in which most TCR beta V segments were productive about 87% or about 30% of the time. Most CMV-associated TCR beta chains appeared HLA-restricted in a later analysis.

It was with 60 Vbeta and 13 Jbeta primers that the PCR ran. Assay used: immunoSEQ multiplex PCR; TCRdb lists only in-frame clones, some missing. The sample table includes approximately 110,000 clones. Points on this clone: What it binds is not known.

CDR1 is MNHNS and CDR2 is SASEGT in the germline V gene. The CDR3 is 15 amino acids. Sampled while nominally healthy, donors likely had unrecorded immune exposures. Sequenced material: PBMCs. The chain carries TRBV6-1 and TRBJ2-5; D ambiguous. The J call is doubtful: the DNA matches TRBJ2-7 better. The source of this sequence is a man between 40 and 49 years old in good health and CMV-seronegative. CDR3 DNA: TGTGCCAGCAGTCTTAGCCTCCGGCCCACCTACGAGCAGTACTTC. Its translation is CASSLSLRPTYEQYF.